This TCR beta chain was found in a study of PD-L1 blockade in urothelial cancer. The germline V gene has CDR1 SGDLS and CDR2 YYNGEE. The CDR3 covers 19 residues. Deletions cut 2 bases from V and 0 bases from J, with 22 bases between. Profiling relied on immunoSEQ multiplex PCR, and the TCRdb table lists in-frame clones only, not all of them. The data show 20,000 to 25,000 clones, about 90% seen once. This clone was found once. The sample's time point: peripheral blood 6 weeks after treatment start. The TCR originated in a woman aged 55-75 years with urothelial cancer. The sample consisted of PBMCs, taken around atezolizumab (anti-PD-L1) treatment. This rearrangement joins TRBV9 to TRBJ2-3, with a weak D call TRBD2 (7 bases). The CDR3 bases are TGTGCCAGCAGCGTGGGGGGGCCGAATTCTTTGACTAGCACAGATACGCAGTATTTT. It is translated as CASSVGGPNSLTSTDTQYF.